This T cell receptor beta chain was captured in a study of CD8 T cells in ankylosing spondylitis. TCRdb reanalysed the 5' RACE reads using MiXCR and keeps one entry per CDR3 protein. Of 150,000 to 250,000 distinct CDR3 sequences listed, 9.5% to 15% are singletons. This CDR3 is 14 amino acids long. Germline loops: CDR1 SGHDT, CDR2 YYEEEE. V lost 2 bases and J lost 0, with 9 bases in between. This clonotype was counted many times. The source is a male donor with ankylosing spondylitis or in good health (not recorded which). Specimen: blood, either unsorted or a sorted T cell fraction (not recorded which). The chain employs TRBV5-6 and TRBJ2-7; D is unclear. The chain's CDR3 is CASSLAGSSYEQYF. The CDR3 DNA reads as TGTGCCAGCAGCTTAGCTGGCAGCTCCTACGAGCAGTACTTC.